The sample holds many counts of the clone carrying this T cell receptor beta chain. These data are taken from a study of T cells in Graves' hyperthyroidism and ophthalmopathy. There were TCR beta CDR3 regions amplified from RNA transcripts. Carried out on the TCR CDR3, a first-round RT-PCR used the HTBI primer set. TCRdb redid the calling of the multiplex PCR reads with MiXCR, one entry per CDR3 protein. The sample holds 600,000 to 850,000 distinct CDR3 sequences; 18% are singletons and the top ten take over 15%. The CDR3 consists of 13 residues. V dropped 3 bases and J dropped 0 bases, with 6 bases sitting between them. The germline CDR1 and CDR2 sequences are DFQATT and SNEGSKA (reference sequence).

Sample: blood. The genes are TRBV20-1 and TRBJ1-3; D is perhaps TRBD1 (6 bases). The source of this sequence is a woman between 50 and 59 years old with Graves' hyperthyroidism that later progressed to Graves' ophthalmopathy. The chain's CDR3 is CSARDSSGNTIYF. The DNA of the CDR3 is TGCAGTGCTAGGGACAGCTCTGGAAACACCATATATTTT.